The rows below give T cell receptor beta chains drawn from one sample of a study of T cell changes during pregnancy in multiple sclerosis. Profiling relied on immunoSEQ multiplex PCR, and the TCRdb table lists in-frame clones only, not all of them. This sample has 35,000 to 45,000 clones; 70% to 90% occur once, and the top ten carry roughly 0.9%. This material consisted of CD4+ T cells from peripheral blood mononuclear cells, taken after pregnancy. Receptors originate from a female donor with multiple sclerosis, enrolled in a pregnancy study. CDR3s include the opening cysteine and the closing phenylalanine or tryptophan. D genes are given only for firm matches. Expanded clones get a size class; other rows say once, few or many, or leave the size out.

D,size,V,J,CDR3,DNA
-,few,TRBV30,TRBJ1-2,CAWSVGPLGYGYTF,TGTGCCTGGAGTGTAGGTCCTCTCGGGTATGGCTACACCTTC
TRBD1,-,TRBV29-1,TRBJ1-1,CSAHRGENTEAFF,TGCAGCGCCCACAGGGGAGAGAACACTGAAGCTTTCTTT
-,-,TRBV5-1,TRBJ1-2,CASSSRGSYGYTF,TGCGCCAGCAGCTCTCGAGGAAGCTATGGCTACACCTTC
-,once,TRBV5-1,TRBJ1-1,CASSLSGRFTEAFF,TGCGCCAGCAGCCTCTCAGGGCGTTTCACTGAAGCTTTCTTT
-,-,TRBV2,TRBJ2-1,CASSGISGGEQFF,TGTGCCAGCAGTGGAATTAGTGGGGGGGAGCAGTTCTTC
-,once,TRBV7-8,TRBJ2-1,CASSLVPDRASYNEQFF,TGTGCCAGCAGCTTAGTCCCCGATCGCGCCTCCTACAATGAGCAGTTCTTC
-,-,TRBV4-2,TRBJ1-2,CASSQEPDTTNYGYTF,TGTGCCAGCAGCCAAGAACCAGACACCACGAACTATGGCTACACCTTC
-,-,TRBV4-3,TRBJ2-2,CASSPDSGELFF,TGCGCCAGCAGCCCAGACAGCGGGGAGCTGTTTTTT
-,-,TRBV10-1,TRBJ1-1,CASSESGVGAGEAFF,TGCGCCAGCAGTGAGAGCGGGGTAGGGGCTGGTGAAGCTTTCTTT
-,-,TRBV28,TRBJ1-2,CASSLRQDDGYTF,TGTGCCAGCAGTCTCCGACAGGATGATGGCTACACCTTC
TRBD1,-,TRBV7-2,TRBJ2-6,CASSVQGTGANVLTF,TGTGCCAGCAGTGTACAGGGGACTGGGGCCAACGTCCTGACTTTC
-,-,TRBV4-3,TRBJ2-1,CASSQDAARGSVGEQFF,TGCGCCAGCAGCCAAGATGCCGCACGGGGGTCAGTAGGCGAGCAGTTCTTC
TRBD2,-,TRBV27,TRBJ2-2,CATYINPFPLSGGATGELFF,TGTGCCACCTACATAAATCCTTTCCCCTTGAGCGGGGGGGCTACCGGGGAGCTGTTTTTT
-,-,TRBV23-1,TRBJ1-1,CASSHRRAPEAFF,TGCGCCAGCAGTCATCGGAGAGCTCCTGAAGCTTTCTTT
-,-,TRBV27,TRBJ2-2,CASSKRAGELFF,TGTGCCAGCAGTAAGAGGGCCGGGGAGCTGTTTTTT
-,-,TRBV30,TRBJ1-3,CAWSVLRTIYF,TGTGCCTGGAGTGTTTTGCGAACCATATATTTT
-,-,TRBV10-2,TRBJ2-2,CASSESVGVGTGELFF,TGCGCCAGCAGTGAGTCTGTCGGGGTCGGGACCGGGGAGCTGTTTTTT
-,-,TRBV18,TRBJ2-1,CASSPPSIASDNEQFF,TGTGCCAGCTCACCACCGTCCATCGCCTCGGACAATGAGCAGTTCTTC
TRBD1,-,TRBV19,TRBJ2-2,CASSIPGQGTGELFF,TGTGCCAGTAGTATACCGGGACAGGGGACCGGGGAGCTGTTTTTT
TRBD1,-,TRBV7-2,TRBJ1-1,CASSFAGTGNTEAFF,TGTGCCAGCAGCTTCGCCGGGACAGGGAACACTGAAGCTTTCTTT
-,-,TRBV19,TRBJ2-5,CASSSDSLRETQYF,TGTGCCAGTAGTTCGGACAGCTTAAGAGAGACCCAGTACTTC
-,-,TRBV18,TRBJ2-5,CASSLQGQETQYF,TGTGCCAGCTCTTTACAGGGCCAAGAGACCCAGTACTTC
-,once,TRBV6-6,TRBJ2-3,CASTQGFGADTQYF,TGTGCCAGCACGCAGGGGTTCGGTGCAGATACGCAGTATTTT
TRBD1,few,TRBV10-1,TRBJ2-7,CASSEGTGDKEQYF,TGCGCCAGCAGTGAAGGGACAGGGGATAAAGAGCAGTACTTC
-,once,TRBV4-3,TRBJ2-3,CASSQELWPDTQYF,TGCGCCAGCAGCCAAGAACTATGGCCAGATACGCAGTATTTT
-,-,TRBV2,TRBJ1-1,CASSGLIGGEAFF,TGTGCCAGCAGCGGGCTTATCGGGGGTGAAGCTTTCTTT